The clone carrying this TCR beta chain was seen just once. The antigen is undetermined. CDR3 length equals 13 residues. V dropped 5 bases and J dropped 2 bases, with 9 bases sitting between them. General study points: Naive CD4+ cells shared around 13% of tumor Treg sequences. The TCR gene usage of tumor memory CD4+ T cells clustered together with blood and lymph node memory CD4+ cells and with lymph node naive CD4+ cells.

TRBV12-4/TRBJ1-2 clonotypes were amplified with adaptor-ligated barcode primers. TCRdb reprocessed the multiplex PCR reads with MiXCR, giving one entry per CDR3 protein. The table lists about 380 distinct CDR3 sequences, approximately 33% of them singletons, with around a third in the top ten. Tregs were sorted as CD4+CD25+CD127-/low cells. This chain links TRBV12-3 or TRBV12-4 with TRBJ1-2; D is ambiguous. The TCR sequence derives from a female donor with breast cancer. The sample consisted of tumor-infiltrating Tregs sorted from the breast tumor. CDR3 region: CASSPPRNYGYTF. The CDR3, as DNA: TGTGCCAGCAGTCCTCCACGAAACTATGGCTACACCTTC.